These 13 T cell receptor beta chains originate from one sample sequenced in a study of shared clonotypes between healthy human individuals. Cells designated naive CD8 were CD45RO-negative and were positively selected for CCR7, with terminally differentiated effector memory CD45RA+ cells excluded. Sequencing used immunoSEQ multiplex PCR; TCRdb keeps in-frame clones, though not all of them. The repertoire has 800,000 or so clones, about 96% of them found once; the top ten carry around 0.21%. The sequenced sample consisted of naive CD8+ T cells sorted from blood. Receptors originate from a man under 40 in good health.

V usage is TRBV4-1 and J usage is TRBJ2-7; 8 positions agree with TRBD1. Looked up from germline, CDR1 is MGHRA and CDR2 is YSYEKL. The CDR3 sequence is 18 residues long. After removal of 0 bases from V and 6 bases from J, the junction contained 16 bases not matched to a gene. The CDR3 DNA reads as TGCGCCAGCAGCCAAGAGCCCGGCTCCGGGACAGGTTTTCGCGAGCAGTACTTC. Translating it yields CASSQEPGSGTGFREQYF.

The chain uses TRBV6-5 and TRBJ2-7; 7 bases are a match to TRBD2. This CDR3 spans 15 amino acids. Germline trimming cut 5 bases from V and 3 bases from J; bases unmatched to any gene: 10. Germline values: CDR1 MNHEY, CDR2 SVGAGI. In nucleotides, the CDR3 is TGTGCCAGCAGTCCTTCGGGGGGAGGCCTCTACGAGCAGTACTTC. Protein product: CASSPSGGGLYEQYF.

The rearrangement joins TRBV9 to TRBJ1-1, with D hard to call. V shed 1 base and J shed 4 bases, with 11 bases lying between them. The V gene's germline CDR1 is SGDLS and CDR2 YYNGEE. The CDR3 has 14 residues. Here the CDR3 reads CASSVYRWSTEAFF. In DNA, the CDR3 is TGTGCCAGCAGCGTATATCGGTGGAGCACTGAAGCTTTCTTT. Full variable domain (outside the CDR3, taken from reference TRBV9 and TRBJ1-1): DSGVTQTPKHLITATGQRVTLRCSPRSGDLSVYWYQQSLDQGLQFLIQYYNGEERAKGNILERFSAQQFPDLHSELNLSSLELGDSALYFCASSVYRWSTEAFFGQGTRLTVV.

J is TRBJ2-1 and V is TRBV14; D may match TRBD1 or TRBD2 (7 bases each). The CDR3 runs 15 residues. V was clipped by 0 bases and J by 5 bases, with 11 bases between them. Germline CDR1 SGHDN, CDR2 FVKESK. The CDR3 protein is CASSQEAGGDNEQFF. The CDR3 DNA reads TGTGCCAGCAGCCAAGAGGCAGGGGGGGACAATGAGCAGTTCTTC. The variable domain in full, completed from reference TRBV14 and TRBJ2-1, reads EAGVTQFPSHSVIEKGQTVTLRCDPISGHDNLYWYRRVMGKEIKFLLHFVKESKQDESGMPNNRFLAERTGGTYSTLKVQPAELEDSGVYFCASSQEAGGDNEQFFGPGTRLTVL.

DNA for the CDR3: TGTGCCAGCAGCCCGGAGGCCCCCTACGAGCAGTACTTC. It encodes CASSPEAPYEQYF. The chain employs TRBV7-9 and TRBJ2-7; a weak D match, TRBD2 (5 bases). The germline gives CDR1 SEHNR, CDR2 FQNEAQ (reference sequence). This CDR3 has 13 amino acids. The V gene lost 5 bases and the J gene lost 2 bases, with 10 bases spanning the gap.

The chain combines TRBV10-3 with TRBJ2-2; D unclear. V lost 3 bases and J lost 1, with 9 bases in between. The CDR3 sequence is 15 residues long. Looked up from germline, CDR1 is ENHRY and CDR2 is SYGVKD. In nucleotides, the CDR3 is TGTGCCATCAGTGAACTTTGGGGGAACACCGGGGAGCTGTTTTTT. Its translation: CAISELWGNTGELFF.

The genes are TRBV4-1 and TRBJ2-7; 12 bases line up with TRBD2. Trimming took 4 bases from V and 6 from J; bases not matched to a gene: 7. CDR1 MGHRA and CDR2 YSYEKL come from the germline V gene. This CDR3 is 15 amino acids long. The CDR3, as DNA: TGCGCCAGCAGCCCTCGACTAGCGGGAGACTCCGAGCAGTACTTC. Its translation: CASSPRLAGDSEQYF.

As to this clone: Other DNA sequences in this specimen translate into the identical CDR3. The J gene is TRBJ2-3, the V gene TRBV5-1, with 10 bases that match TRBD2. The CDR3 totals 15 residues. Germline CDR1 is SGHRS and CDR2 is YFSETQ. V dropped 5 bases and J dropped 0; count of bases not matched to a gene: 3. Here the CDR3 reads CASRLTSGSTDTQYF. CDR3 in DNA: TGCGCCAGCAGGTTGACTAGCGGGAGCACAGATACGCAGTATTTT.

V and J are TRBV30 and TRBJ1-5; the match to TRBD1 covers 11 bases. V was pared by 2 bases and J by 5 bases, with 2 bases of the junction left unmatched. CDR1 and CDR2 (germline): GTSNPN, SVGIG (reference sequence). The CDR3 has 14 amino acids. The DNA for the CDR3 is TGTGCCTGGAGTAGGGGACAGGGGGATCAGCCCCAGCATTTT. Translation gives CAWSRGQGDQPQHF.

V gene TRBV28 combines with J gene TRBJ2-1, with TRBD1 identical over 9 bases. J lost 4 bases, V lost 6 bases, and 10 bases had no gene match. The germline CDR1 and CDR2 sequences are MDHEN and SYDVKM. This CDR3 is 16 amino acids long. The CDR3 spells CASRLPQGARYNEQFF. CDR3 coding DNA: TGTGCCAGCAGACTCCCACAGGGGGCGAGGTACAATGAGCAGTTCTTC.

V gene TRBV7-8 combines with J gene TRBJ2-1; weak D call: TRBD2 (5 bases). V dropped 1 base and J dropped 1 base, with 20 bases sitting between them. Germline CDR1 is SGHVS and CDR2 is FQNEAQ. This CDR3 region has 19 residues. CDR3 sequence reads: CASSLGSAGPPRSYNEQFF. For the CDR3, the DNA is TGTGCCAGCAGCTTAGGGTCGGCGGGTCCTCCCCGATCCTACAATGAGCAGTTCTTC.

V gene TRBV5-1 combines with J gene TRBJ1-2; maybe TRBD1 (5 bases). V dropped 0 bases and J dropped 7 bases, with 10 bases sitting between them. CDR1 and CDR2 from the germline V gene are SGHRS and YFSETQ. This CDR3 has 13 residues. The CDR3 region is CASSLAGGIGYTF. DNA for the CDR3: TGCGCCAGCAGCTTGGCGGGGGGAATTGGCTACACCTTC.

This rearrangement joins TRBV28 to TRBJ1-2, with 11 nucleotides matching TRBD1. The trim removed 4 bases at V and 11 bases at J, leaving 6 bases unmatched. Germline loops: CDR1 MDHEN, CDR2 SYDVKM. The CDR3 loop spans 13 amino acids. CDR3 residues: CASSSRTGGWYTF. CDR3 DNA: TGTGCCAGCAGTTCTCGGACAGGGGGCTGGTACACCTTC.